This T cell receptor beta chain comes out of a study of identical twins. Study-wide points: Zero-insertion analyses might be partly confounded by invariant T cells like MAIT and iNKT.

The CDR3 totals 14 residues. The germline V gene has CDR1 LGHNA and CDR2 YSLEER. Trimming cost V 0 bases and J 5 bases, with 11 bases left between them. Donors uniformly comprised healthy Caucasians. TCRdb processed the 5' RACE reads anew with MiXCR; each CDR3 protein has one entry. The sample lists 400,000 to 550,000 distinct CDR3 sequences, roughly an eighth occurring once. In its sample, this clonotype was seen a few times. What it binds is unknown. These sequences were also reported in another study, on yellow fever vaccine responses in identical twins.

The chain has TRBV4-3 and TRBJ2-7; unclear D gene. Sequencing used CD4+ T cells sorted from blood. The TCR was taken from a woman aged 18-35 years in good health. CDR3 nucleotides: TGCGCCAGCAGCCAAGAAGTACGTTCGAACGAGCAGTACTTC. Translating it yields CASSQEVRSNEQYF.